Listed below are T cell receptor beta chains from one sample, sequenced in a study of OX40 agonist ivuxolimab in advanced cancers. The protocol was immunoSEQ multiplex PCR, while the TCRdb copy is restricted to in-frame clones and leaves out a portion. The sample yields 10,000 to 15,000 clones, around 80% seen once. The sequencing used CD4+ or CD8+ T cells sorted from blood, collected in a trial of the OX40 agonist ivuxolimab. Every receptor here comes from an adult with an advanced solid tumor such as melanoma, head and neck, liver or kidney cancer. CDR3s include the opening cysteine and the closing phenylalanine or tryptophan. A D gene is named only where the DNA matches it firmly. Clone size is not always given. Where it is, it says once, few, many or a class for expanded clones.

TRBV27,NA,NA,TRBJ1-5,CASSFNGPQQPQHF,TGTGCCAGCAGTTTCAACGGACCTCAACAGCCCCAGCATTTT
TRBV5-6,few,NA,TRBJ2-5,CASSSGPPNGQETQYF,TGTGCCAGCAGCTCAGGGCCCCCTAATGGTCAAGAGACCCAGTACTTC
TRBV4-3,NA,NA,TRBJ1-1,CASSRGRAEAFF,TGCGCCAGCAGCAGAGGGAGGGCTGAAGCTTTCTTT
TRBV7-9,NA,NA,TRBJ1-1,CASSLSQGMNTEAFF,TGTGCCAGCAGCTTATCCCAGGGCATGAACACTGAAGCTTTCTTT
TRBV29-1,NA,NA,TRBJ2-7,CSVDMGAEQYF,TGCAGCGTTGATATGGGGGCCGAGCAGTACTTC
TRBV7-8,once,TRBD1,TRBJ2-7,CASSLVKGQSVYEQYF,TGTGCCAGCAGCTTAGTAAAGGGACAGTCAGTATACGAGCAGTACTTC
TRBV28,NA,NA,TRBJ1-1,CASSPHTEAFF,TGTGCCAGCAGTCCACACACTGAAGCTTTCTTT
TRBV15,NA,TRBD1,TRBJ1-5,CATSGSDRGFRNQPQHF,TGTGCCACCAGCGGTAGTGACAGGGGATTTCGCAATCAGCCCCAGCATTTT
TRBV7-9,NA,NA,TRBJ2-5,CASSLLARRETQYF,TGTGCCAGCAGCTTGTTAGCCAGGAGGGAGACCCAGTACTTC
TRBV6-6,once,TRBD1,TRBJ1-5,CASRPQGSGNQPQHF,TGTGCCAGCAGGCCACAGGGGTCGGGCAATCAGCCCCAGCATTTT
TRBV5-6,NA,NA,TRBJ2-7,CASSLGGYEQYF,TGTGCCAGCAGCTTGGGCGGGTACGAGCAGTACTTC
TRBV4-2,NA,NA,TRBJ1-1,CASSPDTGNGAFF,TGTGCCAGCAGCCCGGACACGGGGAATGGAGCTTTCTTT
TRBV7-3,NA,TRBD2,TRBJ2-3,CASSFGLAGAGADTQYF,TGTGCCAGCAGCTTCGGACTAGCGGGAGCAGGGGCAGATACGCAGTATTTT
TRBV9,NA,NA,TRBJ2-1,CASSVMTTHDEQFF,TGTGCCAGCAGCGTAATGACTACCCACGATGAGCAGTTCTTC
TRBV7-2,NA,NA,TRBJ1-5,CASSPVGQPQHF,TGTGCCAGCAGCCCTGTCGGTCAGCCCCAGCATTTT
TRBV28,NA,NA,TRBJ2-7,CASSQPGLDEQYF,TGTGCCAGCAGTCAACCGGGACTCGACGAGCAGTACTTC
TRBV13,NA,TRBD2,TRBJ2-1,CASSLGRWTSGGGNEQFF,TGTGCCAGCAGCTTAGGCAGGTGGACTAGCGGAGGGGGGAATGAGCAGTTCTTC
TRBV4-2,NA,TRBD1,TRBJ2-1,CASSQDPGQGSDEQFF,TGTGCCAGCAGCCAAGACCCGGGACAGGGAAGCGATGAGCAGTTCTTC
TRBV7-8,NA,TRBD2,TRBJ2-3,CASSLTYSGRGTDTQYF,TGTGCCAGCAGCTTAACCTATAGCGGGAGAGGCACAGATACGCAGTATTTT
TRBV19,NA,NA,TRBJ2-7,CASSIKTGSTYEQYF,TGTGCCAGTAGTATAAAGACAGGTAGCACCTACGAGCAGTACTTC
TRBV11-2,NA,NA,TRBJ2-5,CASSTTQGSRVTQYF,TGTGCCAGCAGCACGACTCAAGGGTCCCGGGTGACCCAGTACTTC
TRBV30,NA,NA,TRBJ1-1,CALGGALVTEAFF,TGTGCCCTTGGTGGGGCGTTGGTCACTGAAGCTTTCTTT
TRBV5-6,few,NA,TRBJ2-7,CASSKPGLRSYEQYF,TGTGCCAGCAGTAAGCCGGGACTTCGCTCCTACGAGCAGTACTTC
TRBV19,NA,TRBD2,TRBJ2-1,CASSTSSGSNHEQFF,TGTGCCAGTAGTACGTCTAGCGGGAGCAACCATGAGCAGTTCTTC
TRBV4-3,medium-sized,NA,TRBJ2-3,CASSQAPPGRGTDTQYF,TGCGCCAGCAGCCAAGCGCCTCCCGGACGGGGCACAGATACGCAGTATTTT
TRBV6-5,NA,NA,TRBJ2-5,CASSYEWGGETQYF,TGTGCCAGCAGTTACGAGTGGGGCGGGGAGACCCAGTACTTC
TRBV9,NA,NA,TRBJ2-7,CASSVDPGVGGGYEQYF,TGTGCCAGCAGCGTAGACCCGGGGGTGGGAGGTGGATACGAGCAGTACTTC
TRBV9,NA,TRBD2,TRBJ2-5,CASSVIAGAQETQYF,TGTGCCAGCAGCGTAATAGCGGGAGCTCAAGAGACCCAGTACTTC
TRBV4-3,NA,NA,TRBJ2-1,CASSQGQPDEQFF,TGCGCCAGCAGCCAAGGGCAGCCCGATGAGCAGTTCTTC
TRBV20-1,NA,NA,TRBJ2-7,CSVPYSYEQYF,TGCAGTGTGCCCTACTCCTACGAGCAGTACTTC